This T cell receptor (beta chain) was sequenced in a study of T cells in localized non-small cell lung cancer. Study-level points and caveats: One tumor region alone was sequenced, and heterogeneity therefore remains possible. Within adjacent lung there appeared a median 57 of the top 100 tumor clones. A higher density of T cells in blood coincided with extended overall survival. Adjacent uninvolved lung had the highest clonality, suggesting focused antigen responses.

Measured with immunoSEQ multiplex PCR; TCRdb has only the in-frame clones, and not every one. Of approximately 29,000 clones listed, about 80% are singletons. Points on this clone: The target antigen is unknown.

This CDR3 has 13 amino acids. V was shortened by 3 bases and J by 3 bases, with 10 bases between the two germline ends. The rearrangement uses TRBV5-3 and TRBJ2-7, with unresolved D. TRBV5-3 is labeled an ORF, and its function is uncertain. Sequenced material: peripheral blood mononuclear cells, taken before any cancer treatment. The receptor comes from a man between 40 and 70 years old with stage III lung adenocarcinoma. CDR3 amino acids: CARSWGSFYEQYV. Written as DNA, the CDR3 is TGTGCCAGAAGCTGGGGATCCTTCTACGAGCAGTACGTC.